These 5 T cell receptor beta chains were all obtained from the same sample, sequenced in a study of ipilimumab plus nivolumab after autologous stem cell transplantation. Produced via immunoSEQ multiplex PCR; TCRdb's table is partial and in-frame only. The sample carries 15,000 to 20,000 clones, around four fifths recorded once. The specimen was PBMCs, collected in a trial of ipilimumab plus nivolumab as post-transplant consolidation. Source of these receptors: a male donor with diffuse large B-cell lymphoma.

V is TRBV30 and J is TRBJ2-5; D not certain. Matching the DNA end better, TRBJ2-7 makes the J call doubtful. This CDR3 has 12 amino acids. Germline CDR1 GTSNPN, CDR2 SVGIG (reference sequence). The CDR3 coding sequence is TGTGCCTGGAGTGAGCCCAACTACGAGCAGTACTTC. Residues: CAWSEPNYEQYF.

This clone is a singleton in its sample. The V and J genes are TRBV7-2 and TRBJ2-3; D not resolved. V was clipped by 2 bases and J by 6 bases, with 6 bases between them. This CDR3 has 12 amino acids. Germline CDR1 SGHTA, CDR2 FQGNSA. CDR3 region: CASSLLVDTQYF. The CDR3 DNA reads as TGTGCCAGCAGCTTACTAGTGGATACGCAGTATTTT.

The chain combines TRBV2 with TRBJ2-7, with TRBD1 identical over 10 bases. The CDR3 covers 14 residues. The V gene's germline CDR1 is SNHLY and CDR2 FYNNEI. The V segment lost 8 bases and the J segment 1 base; nucleotides outside the gene matches: 5. The CDR3 is CASGDRGRSYEQYF. DNA of the CDR3: TGTGCCAGCGGGGACAGGGGCCGATCCTACGAGCAGTACTTC.

This clone was detected once. The chain carries TRBV4-3 and TRBJ2-1; a weak D match, TRBD2 (5 bases). V shed 5 bases and J shed 5 bases, with 7 bases lying between them. Germline V lookup: CDR1 LGHNA, CDR2 YSLEER. This CDR3 has 12 amino acids. The CDR3 loop reads CASSKTNNEQFF. DNA for the CDR3: TGCGCCAGCAGCAAGACTAACAATGAGCAGTTCTTC.

In this sample, this clone turned up once. The chain combines TRBV7-2 with TRBJ1-6; the match to TRBD1 covers 8 bases. CDR1 and CDR2 (germline): SGHTA, FQGNSA. The V segment lost 7 bases and the J segment 0 bases; nucleotides outside the gene matches: 5. The CDR3 spans 16 residues. The CDR3 is CASTTTGVSYNSPLHF. DNA for the CDR3: TGTGCCAGCACCACGACAGGGGTCTCCTATAATTCACCCCTCCACTTT.